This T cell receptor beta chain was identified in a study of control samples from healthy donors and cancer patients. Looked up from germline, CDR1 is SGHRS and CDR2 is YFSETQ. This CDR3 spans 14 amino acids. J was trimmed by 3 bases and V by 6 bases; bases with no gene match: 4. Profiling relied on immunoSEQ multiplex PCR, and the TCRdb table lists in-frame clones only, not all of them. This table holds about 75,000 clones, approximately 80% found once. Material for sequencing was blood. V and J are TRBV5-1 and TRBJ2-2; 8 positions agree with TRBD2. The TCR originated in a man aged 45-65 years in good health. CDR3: CASKAGGYTGELFF. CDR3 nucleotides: TGCGCCAGCAAGGCGGGAGGTTACACCGGGGAGCTGTTTTTT.